Presented here are 9 T cell receptor beta chains from one specimen sequenced in a study of blood T cells in healthy people across ages. Alongside a J-beta primer mix, a sample-barcoded 5' primer served in a second PCR lasting about 7 to 12 cycles. A single record per CDR3 protein comes from TCRdb applying MiXCR to the 5' RACE reads. The table shows roughly 680,000 distinct CDR3 sequences, with 45% to 60% occurring only once. The sample consisted of blood. The receptors shown here come from an elderly woman in good health.

The gene calls are TRBV15 and TRBJ2-7; possible D gene TRBD2, 6 bases. Trimming removed 1 base from V and 0 bases from J, with 13 bases in between. Germline CDR1 reads LNHNV; CDR2 reads YYDKDF (reference sequence). The CDR3 covers 16 residues. The CDR3 region is CATSRGDSGYSYEQYF. The CDR3 DNA sequence: TGTGCCACCAGCAGAGGCGATAGCGGCTACTCCTACGAGCAGTACTTC.

As for this clonotype: A much bigger clone sits one base away, suggesting this may be a read error. The chain has TRBV10-1 and TRBJ2-4; 7 bases map to TRBD1. The V gene end was trimmed by 2 bases and the J gene end by 8 bases; junction bases not matched to a gene: 12. The germline CDR1 and CDR2 sequences are WNHNN and SYGVQD (reference sequence). The CDR3 is 16 amino acids. CDR3 protein: CASSEVPTGAKDIQYF. The CDR3 DNA reads as TGCGCCAGCAGTGAGGTCCCAACAGGGGCGAAAGACATTCAGTACTTC.

This clonotype has just one count. The chain uses TRBV29-1 and TRBJ2-5; D uncertain. Germline CDR1 reads SQVTM; CDR2 reads ANQGSEA. The V end lost 6 bases, the J end lost 11 bases, and 16 bases lay between the germline ends. The CDR3 consists of 11 residues. CDR3 in DNA: TGCAGCGTGGCTAGTCGTGGTGAGCAGTACTTC. It specifies CSVASRGEQYF. The whole variable domain, filled in from reference TRBV29-1 and TRBJ2-5, reads SAVISQKPSRDICQRGTSLTIQCQVDSQVTMMFWYRQQPGQSLTLIATANQGSEATYESGFVIDKFPISRPNLTFSTLTVSNMSPEDSSIYLCSVASRGEQYFGPGTRLLVL.

The sample holds many counts of this clonotype. This chain links TRBV12-3 or TRBV12-4 with TRBJ2-1; 8 nucleotides match TRBD2. This CDR3 comprises 15 residues. Unmatched junction bases numbered 12, after V lost 5 bases and J lost 9 bases. The CDR3 reads CASSPSGGLTGEQFF. As DNA, the CDR3 is TGTGCCAGCAGTCCCTCGGGGGGGCTTACTGGTGAGCAGTTCTTC.

Of note for this clonotype: A clone one base away is much larger, so this may be a read error. The V call is TRBV12-3 or TRBV12-4, the J call TRBJ1-2; 8 bases are shared with TRBD1. The trim removed 6 bases at V and 4 bases at J, leaving 16 bases unmatched. The CDR3 consists of 17 residues. The CDR3 sequence is CASRANLQTGEAYGYTF. The CDR3 DNA reads as TGTGCCAGCAGAGCAAACCTGCAGACAGGGGAAGCCTATGGCTACACCTTC.

For this clonotype: It may be a read error: a sequence one base away is much more abundant. The chain combines TRBV12-3 or TRBV12-4 with TRBJ2-7; a weak D match, TRBD2 (5 bases). This CDR3 region has 16 residues. V was pared by 2 bases and J by 7 bases, with 21 bases between. CDR3 protein: CASSLRQSRTFNEQYF. The CDR3 nucleotides read TGTGCCAGCAGTTTAAGGCAGAGCCGGACTTTTAATGAGCAGTACTTC.

Ten or more counts support this clonotype. This chain connects TRBV12-3 or TRBV12-4 to TRBJ1-6, with 8 bases identical to TRBD1. The CDR3 covers 14 residues. Losses at the gene ends were 6 bases for V and 7 bases for J; bases not matched to a gene: 5. The CDR3 protein is CASSGTGLNSPLHF. The CDR3, as DNA: TGTGCCAGCAGCGGGACAGGCTTGAATTCACCCCTCCACTTT.

V gene TRBV20-1 combines with J gene TRBJ1-4; TRBD1 is a possible D gene (5 bases). Trimming left V 6 bases short and J 7 bases short, with 15 bases between. The germline V gene has CDR1 DFQATT and CDR2 SNEGSKA (reference sequence). The CDR3 has 13 residues. The CDR3 is CSATGPRGEKLFF. The CDR3, as DNA: TGCAGTGCCACCGGACCTAGGGGTGAAAAACTGTTTTTT.

At least ten counts were recorded for this clonotype. The chain couples TRBV12-3 or TRBV12-4 to TRBJ2-1; 9 bases match TRBD2. Trimming cost V 3 bases and J 6 bases; bases outside gene matches: 9. The CDR3 covers 16 residues. CDR3 region: CASSFEAGGRGNEQFF. DNA for the CDR3: TGTGCCAGCAGTTTCGAAGCGGGGGGCCGGGGCAATGAGCAGTTCTTC.